This T cell receptor (beta chain) stems from a study of blood T cell repertoires in COVID-19. Across the study: In each case, the material was cDNA or gDNA derived from T cells, B-cell-depleted T cells, or PBMCs.

Original analysis: For nucleated cells, counts were estimated from reference gene primer amplification. Libraries were prepared by immunoSEQ multiplex PCR; TCRdb keeps only in-frame clonotypes and omits some of them. V and J calls and clone size are copied from that table; D and trimming were computed from the DNA. The repertoire holds under 300,000 clones, with approximately 88% as singletons. One Seattle source followed patients from active infection through their disease course. Only one count was recorded for this clone. Per the germline V gene, CDR1 is SGHTA and CDR2 is FQGNSA. Trimming cost V 7 bases and J 1 base; bases outside gene matches: 8. This CDR3 is 16 amino acids long.

This sequence originates from a human donor with COVID-19, enrolled during active disease. The donor label of this sample is uncertain. The genes are TRBV7-2 and TRBJ2-3, with 10 nucleotides matching TRBD2. Sequenced material: peripheral blood. The chain's CDR3 is CASNVPAGGGTDTQYF. CDR3 nucleotides: TGTGCCAGCAACGTCCCAGCGGGAGGGGGCACAGATACGCAGTATTTT.